The clone carrying this TCR beta chain was observed a few times. TCRdb's table, derived via immunoSEQ multiplex PCR, lists solely in-frame clones and lacks some. The sample includes more than 250,000 clones, around 84% of them seen just once. The sample belongs to a study of blood T cell repertoires in COVID-19. V shed 2 bases and J shed 3 bases, with 8 bases lying between them. Per germline, CDR1 MNHEY and CDR2 SMNVEV (reference sequence). The CDR3 spans 15 residues. Sequencing used PBMCs or T cells enriched from blood (not recorded which). The rearrangement links TRBV27 to TRBJ2-6; possibly TRBD1 for D (6 bases). The TCR was taken from a man aged 35 to 55 who had been exposed to COVID-19. The CDR3 is CASSLTGIGANVLTF. The DNA of the CDR3 is TGTGCCAGCAGTTTAACAGGGATTGGGGCCAACGTCCTGACTTTC.